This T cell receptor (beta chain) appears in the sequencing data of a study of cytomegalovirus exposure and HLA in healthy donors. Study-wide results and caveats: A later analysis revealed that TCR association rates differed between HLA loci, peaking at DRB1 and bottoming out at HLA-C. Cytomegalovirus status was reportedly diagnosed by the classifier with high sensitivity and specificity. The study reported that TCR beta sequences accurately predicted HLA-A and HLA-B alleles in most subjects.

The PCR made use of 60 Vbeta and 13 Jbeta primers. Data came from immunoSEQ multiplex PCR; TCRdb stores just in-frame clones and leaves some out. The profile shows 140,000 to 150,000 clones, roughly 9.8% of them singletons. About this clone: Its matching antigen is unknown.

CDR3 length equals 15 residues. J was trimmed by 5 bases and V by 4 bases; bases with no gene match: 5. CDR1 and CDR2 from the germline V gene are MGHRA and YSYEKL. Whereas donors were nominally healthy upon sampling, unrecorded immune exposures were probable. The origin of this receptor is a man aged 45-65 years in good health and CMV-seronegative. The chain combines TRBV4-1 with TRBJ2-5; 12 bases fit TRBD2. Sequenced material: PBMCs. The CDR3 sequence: CASSRTSGEGETQYF. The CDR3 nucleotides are TGCGCCAGCAGCCGGACTAGCGGGGAAGGGGAGACCCAGTACTTC.